The rows below give T cell receptor beta chains drawn from one sample of a study of blood T cell repertoires in COVID-19. Sequenced by immunoSEQ multiplex PCR; TCRdb stores in-frame clones only, minus some. The sample shows 200,000 to 250,000 clones, around 86% of them seen only once. Input material: PBMCs or T cells enriched from blood (not recorded which). The source of these receptors is a man aged 25 to 40 in a cohort exposed to, infected with or recovered from COVID-19 (not recorded which). Both conserved end residues are part of each CDR3. A D gene is named only where the DNA matches it firmly. Not all rows give a size; the values are once, few, many and, for expanded clones, a class.

j_gene: TRBJ2-7; abundance: NA; v_gene: TRBV9; d_gene: NA; CDR3aa: CASSAPGNYEQYF; CDR3nt: TGTGCCAGCAGCGCCCCAGGGAACTACGAGCAGTACTTC
j_gene: TRBJ2-1; abundance: once; v_gene: TRBV7-8; d_gene: NA; CDR3aa: CASSHRTDFYNEQFF; CDR3nt: TGTGCCAGCAGCCACCGGACAGACTTTTACAATGAGCAGTTCTTC
j_gene: TRBJ2-7; abundance: many; v_gene: TRBV4-2; d_gene: TRBD2; CDR3aa: CASSQGLAGSYEQYF; CDR3nt: TGTGCCAGCAGCCAAGGACTAGCGGGATCCTACGAGCAGTACTTC
j_gene: TRBJ2-3; abundance: NA; v_gene: TRBV9; d_gene: NA; CDR3aa: CASSTEQRTDTQYF; CDR3nt: TGTGCCAGCAGCACAGAACAGCGGACAGATACGCAGTATTTT
j_gene: TRBJ2-1; abundance: NA; v_gene: TRBV19; d_gene: NA; CDR3aa: CASSIYTGHKNNEQFF; CDR3nt: TGTGCCAGTAGTATATATACGGGACACAAGAACAATGAGCAGTTCTTC
j_gene: TRBJ2-3; abundance: NA; v_gene: TRBV7-3; d_gene: TRBD2; CDR3aa: CASSPLAGARTDTQYF; CDR3nt: TGTGCCAGCAGCCCATTAGCGGGAGCTCGCACAGATACGCAGTATTTT
j_gene: TRBJ2-2; abundance: NA; v_gene: TRBV2; d_gene: TRBD1; CDR3aa: CASKSDRGGTGELFF; CDR3nt: TGTGCCAGCAAGTCTGACAGGGGCGGCACCGGGGAGCTGTTTTTT
j_gene: TRBJ1-4; abundance: NA; v_gene: TRBV5-8; d_gene: NA; CDR3aa: CASSLAMGYNEKLFF; CDR3nt: TGTGCCAGCAGCTTGGCCATGGGCTACAATGAAAAACTGTTTTTT
j_gene: TRBJ1-5; abundance: NA; v_gene: TRBV10-2; d_gene: NA; CDR3aa: CASTVSPGQPQHF; CDR3nt: TGCGCCAGCACGGTCAGTCCAGGACAGCCCCAGCATTTT
j_gene: TRBJ1-1; abundance: NA; v_gene: TRBV18; d_gene: NA; CDR3aa: CASAGVRDTEAFF; CDR3nt: TGTGCCAGCGCAGGGGTTCGGGACACTGAAGCTTTCTTT
j_gene: TRBJ2-1; abundance: NA; v_gene: TRBV4-1; d_gene: TRBD2; CDR3aa: CASSRAPGLAGSSSYNEQFF; CDR3nt: TGCGCCAGCAGCCGCGCCCCGGGACTAGCGGGATCTAGCTCCTACAATGAGCAGTTCTTC
j_gene: TRBJ1-1; abundance: NA; v_gene: TRBV9; d_gene: TRBD1; CDR3aa: CASSVATPGRGPTEAFF; CDR3nt: TGTGCCAGCAGCGTAGCTACTCCGGGCAGGGGGCCCACTGAAGCTTTCTTT
j_gene: TRBJ2-6; abundance: NA; v_gene: TRBV7-2; d_gene: NA; CDR3aa: CASSPKGSGANVLTF; CDR3nt: TGTGCCAGCAGCCCCAAGGGGTCCGGGGCCAACGTCCTGACTTTC
j_gene: TRBJ2-7; abundance: NA; v_gene: TRBV9; d_gene: TRBD2; CDR3aa: CASSVASSGLDEQYF; CDR3nt: TGTGCCAGCAGCGTAGCGAGTAGCGGGCTGGACGAGCAGTACTTC
j_gene: TRBJ1-2; abundance: NA; v_gene: TRBV7-9; d_gene: NA; CDR3aa: CASSLEAGLHGYTF; CDR3nt: TGTGCCAGCAGCTTAGAAGCTGGGCTGCATGGCTACACCTTC
j_gene: TRBJ1-5; abundance: NA; v_gene: TRBV5-5; d_gene: TRBD1; CDR3aa: CASSLGDSSNQPQHF; CDR3nt: TGTGCCAGCAGCTTGGGGGACAGCAGCAATCAGCCCCAGCATTTT
j_gene: TRBJ2-6; abundance: NA; v_gene: TRBV27; d_gene: NA; CDR3aa: CASSPPWEVAGANVLTF; CDR3nt: TGTGCCAGCAGCCCCCCCTGGGAGGTGGCTGGGGCCAACGTCCTGACTTTC
j_gene: TRBJ2-5; abundance: NA; v_gene: TRBV18; d_gene: NA; CDR3aa: CATARGIQETQYF; CDR3nt: TGTGCCACCGCCCGGGGGATACAAGAGACCCAGTACTTC
j_gene: TRBJ2-7; abundance: NA; v_gene: TRBV19; d_gene: NA; CDR3aa: CASSIEVTGQYEQYF; CDR3nt: TGTGCCAGTAGTATCGAGGTCACAGGACAGTACGAGCAGTACTTC
j_gene: TRBJ2-7; abundance: NA; v_gene: TRBV19; d_gene: NA; CDR3aa: CASSIQGNSYEQYF; CDR3nt: TGTGCCAGTAGTATTCAGGGCAACTCCTACGAGCAGTACTTC
j_gene: TRBJ2-7; abundance: NA; v_gene: TRBV18; d_gene: NA; CDR3aa: CASSPLQGWFNYEQYF; CDR3nt: TGTGCCAGCTCACCACTCCAGGGTTGGTTCAACTACGAGCAGTACTTC
j_gene: TRBJ2-1; abundance: NA; v_gene: TRBV28; d_gene: TRBD1; CDR3aa: CASSYAQGAPHNEQFF; CDR3nt: TGTGCCAGCAGTTATGCTCAGGGGGCGCCCCACAATGAGCAGTTCTTC
j_gene: TRBJ2-3; abundance: NA; v_gene: TRBV7-2; d_gene: TRBD2; CDR3aa: CASSSPETSGSTDTQYF; CDR3nt: TGTGCCAGCAGCTCTCCTGAGACTAGCGGAAGCACAGATACGCAGTATTTT
j_gene: TRBJ2-1; abundance: NA; v_gene: TRBV19; d_gene: NA; CDR3aa: CASSIAASSYNEQFF; CDR3nt: TGTGCCAGTAGTATAGCGGCTAGCTCCTACAATGAGCAGTTCTTC
j_gene: TRBJ2-7; abundance: NA; v_gene: TRBV6-2/TRBV6-3; d_gene: NA; CDR3aa: CASSQRGSSYEQYF; CDR3nt: TGTGCCAGCAGTCAGAGGGGGAGCTCCTACGAGCAGTACTTC
j_gene: TRBJ1-4; abundance: NA; v_gene: TRBV5-1; d_gene: NA; CDR3aa: CASSWGDNNEKLFF; CDR3nt: TGCGCCAGCAGCTGGGGGGATAACAACGAAAAACTGTTTTTT
j_gene: TRBJ1-2; abundance: NA; v_gene: TRBV4-1; d_gene: NA; CDR3aa: CASSQESKAGQPYGYTF; CDR3nt: TGCGCCAGCAGCCAAGAGAGTAAGGCAGGGCAACCTTATGGCTACACCTTC